The clone carrying this T cell receptor beta chain was recorded a few times. The data were obtained in a study of blood T cells in healthy people across ages. Then a second PCR, running roughly 6 to 11 cycles, was carried out with a sample-barcoded 5' primer and a J-beta primer mix. TCRdb reprocessed the 5' RACE reads via MiXCR and lists one record per CDR3 protein. The sample includes approximately 800,000 distinct CDR3 sequences, around half seen only once; the top ten take 41%. Researchers collected about 10 milliliters of peripheral blood from every single donor. With V trimmed by 1 base and J by 4 bases, 7 bases remained unmatched. Germline assignment: CDR1 MGHRA and CDR2 YSYEKL. The CDR3 covers 16 residues.

The TCR originated in a man older than 75 in good health. Sequencing input: blood. This sequence joins TRBV4-1 and TRBJ1-2; 9 nucleotides line up with TRBD1. CDR3 bases: TGCGCCAGCAGCCAAGCCCCTGGACAGGGGATCTATGGCTACACCTTC. Its translation: CASSQAPGQGIYGYTF.